The 10 T cell receptor beta chains reported below all come from one sample, sequenced in a study of T cell responses to AZD1222 COVID-19 vaccine. TCRdb's table, derived via immunoSEQ multiplex PCR, lists solely in-frame clones and lacks some. Here the sample spans 90,000 to 120,000 clones, about nine tenths being singletons. This specimen consisted of peripheral blood, obtained on day 0 of AZD1222 vaccination. All receptors come from an adult in good health.

The J gene is TRBJ2-7, the V gene TRBV4-2, with 8 bases fitting TRBD2. The CDR3 totals 15 residues. Trimming cost V 0 bases and J 0 bases; bases outside gene matches: 1. Germline V gene sequence: CDR1 LGHNA, CDR2 YNFKEQ. The CDR3 spells CASSQDLAGSYEQYF. The CDR3 coding sequence is TGTGCCAGCAGCCAAGATCTAGCGGGCTCCTACGAGCAGTACTTC.

The V and J genes are TRBV6-1 and TRBJ1-1; 9 nucleotides line up with TRBD1. The V and J ends lost 1 base and 9 bases, in that order; junction bases with no gene match: 3. Germline-derived CDR1 and CDR2 are MNHNS and SASEGT. The length of the CDR3 is 13 residues. The CDR3 DNA is TGTGCCAGCAGTGAAGGAGGGACAGGGAAAGCTTTCTTT. Its translation is CASSEGGTGKAFF.

The chain employs TRBV6-5 and TRBJ1-6, with D hard to call. This CDR3 is 14 amino acids long. The germline V and J ends were trimmed by 6 bases and 4 bases, with 10 bases remaining between them. Germline lookup yields CDR1 MNHEY and CDR2 SVGAGI. The CDR3 spells CASSPRRYNSPLHF. CDR3 nucleotide sequence: TGTGCCAGCAGCCCCAGGCGGTATAATTCACCCCTCCACTTT.

CDR3 residues: CSATPPTAVTF. The CDR3, as DNA: TGCAGTGCTACTCCCCCGACAGCCGTCACCTTC. The rearrangement links TRBV20-1 to TRBJ1-2; D perhaps matches TRBD1 (5 bases). CDR1 is DFQATT, CDR2 SNEGSKA, per germline (reference sequence). The V end was cut by 4 bases, the J end by 13 bases, with 16 bases between. The CDR3 totals 11 residues.

The genes are TRBV7-2 and TRBJ1-1; 9 nucleotides align to TRBD1. Germline V lookup: CDR1 SGHTA, CDR2 FQGNSA. This CDR3 spans 14 amino acids. Losses at the gene ends were 5 bases for V and 2 bases for J; bases not matched to a gene: 3. As DNA, the CDR3 is TGTGCCAGCAGCACAACAGGGGGCAACACTGAAGCTTTCTTT. It encodes CASSTTGGNTEAFF.

The chain employs TRBV2 and TRBJ1-1; D perhaps matches TRBD1 (5 bases). Germline CDR1 is SNHLY and CDR2 is FYNNEI. V was cut by 3 bases and J by 2 bases, with 10 bases left in between. The CDR3 spans 14 residues. The CDR3 loop reads CASSDGTGNTEAFF. In DNA form, the CDR3 reads TGTGCCAGCAGTGACGGGACCGGAAACACTGAAGCTTTCTTT.

V gene TRBV5-4 combines with J gene TRBJ1-5; TRBD1 matches at 8 bases. With V trimmed by 2 bases and J by 4 bases, 2 bases remained unmatched. CDR1 is SGHNT, CDR2 YYREEE, per germline (reference sequence). The CDR3 spans 14 residues. The CDR3 loop is CASSFTGGNQPQHF. The DNA of the CDR3 is TGTGCCAGCAGCTTTACAGGGGGTAATCAGCCCCAGCATTTT.

This rearrangement joins TRBV18 to TRBJ1-3; TRBD1 might be the D (6 bases). The CDR3 length is 15 residues. Trimming removed 5 bases at V and 4 bases at J, with 15 bases between. CDR1 and CDR2 (germline): KGHSH, LQKENI. The CDR3 DNA reads TGTGCCAGCTCAGGACAACAGGGCCCCGGAAACACCATATATTTT. Protein sequence: CASSGQQGPGNTIYF.

This chain links TRBV5-1 with TRBJ2-7; 7 bases fit TRBD1. V dropped 5 bases and J dropped 2; count of bases not matched to a gene: 4. Per germline, CDR1 SGHRS and CDR2 YFSETQ. The CDR3 length is 13 residues. CDR3 DNA sequence: TGCGCCAGCAGGGGGGACAGCCCCTACGAGCAGTACTTC. This sequence encodes CASRGDSPYEQYF.

This clone was detected only a few times. This chain uses TRBV6-4 with TRBJ2-2, with TRBD1 identical over 8 bases. Germline trimming cut 4 bases from V and 6 bases from J; bases unmatched to any gene: 4. The CDR3 runs to 14 residues. Germline CDR1 reads MRHNA; CDR2 reads SNTAGT. CDR3 amino acids: CASSATGESGELFF. The CDR3 nucleotides read TGTGCCAGCAGTGCGACAGGGGAGTCCGGGGAGCTGTTTTTT.